The 9 T cell receptor beta chains below all came from one sample that was sequenced in a study of cytomegalovirus exposure and HLA in healthy donors. Data came from immunoSEQ multiplex PCR; TCRdb stores just in-frame clones and leaves some out. The data show 80,000 to 100,000 clones, roughly 87% seen once. Material for sequencing was PBMCs. These receptor sequences come from a man aged 18 to 29 in good health and CMV-seropositive.

This sequence joins TRBV7-2 and TRBJ2-1, with 9 bases fitting TRBD2. In germline, CDR1 is SGHTA, CDR2 FQGNSA. The CDR3 runs to 15 residues. Trimming took 4 bases from V and 8 from J; bases not matched to a gene: 9. CDR3 sequence: CASSWGLAASDEQFF. The DNA of the CDR3 is TGTGCCAGCAGCTGGGGACTAGCCGCCTCCGATGAGCAGTTCTTC.

The chain couples TRBV12-5 to TRBJ2-7; 7 nucleotides line up with TRBD1. V gave up 5 bases and J gave up 3 bases; unmatched junction bases: 13. Germline CDR1 is LGHNT and CDR2 is FRNRAP. The CDR3 is 16 amino acids. This chain's CDR3 is CASGTGQGEPNYEQYF. The CDR3 DNA reads TGTGCTAGTGGTACGGGCCAGGGGGAGCCTAACTACGAGCAGTACTTC.

This clone came up a few times. The genes are TRBV9 and TRBJ1-2; 8 nucleotides agree with TRBD1. Trimming took 3 bases from V and 0 from J; bases not matched to a gene: 4. The CDR3 consists of 15 residues. Germline CDR1 SGDLS, CDR2 YYNGEE. CDR3 nucleotides: TGTGCCAGCAGCGCACCACAGGGGGCTAACTATGGCTACACCTTC. Its translation: CASSAPQGANYGYTF. Variable domain in full (rest from reference TRBV9 and TRBJ1-2): DSGVTQTPKHLITATGQRVTLRCSPRSGDLSVYWYQQSLDQGLQFLIQYYNGEERAKGNILERFSAQQFPDLHSELNLSSLELGDSALYFCASSAPQGANYGYTFGSGTRLTVV.

This chain links TRBV9 with TRBJ1-4, with 9 positions matching TRBD1. After removal of 4 bases from V and 8 bases from J, the junction contained 9 bases not matched to a gene. This CDR3 has 15 residues. Germline assignment: CDR1 SGDLS and CDR2 YYNGEE. The CDR3 region is CASSSGTGFREKLFF. The CDR3 bases are TGTGCCAGCAGCTCCGGGACAGGGTTTAGAGAAAAACTGTTTTTT.

This chain links TRBV5-1 with TRBJ1-1; 8 bases are shared with TRBD1. Germline CDR1 and CDR2: SGHRS and YFSETQ. J gave up 0 bases and V 2 bases, and 3 bases lay outside the gene matches. The CDR3 runs 15 residues. CDR3 region: CASSFWTGLNTEAFF. The CDR3 nucleotides are TGCGCCAGCAGCTTTTGGACAGGGCTGAACACTGAAGCTTTCTTT.

This clone was seen just once. The J gene is TRBJ2-2, the V gene TRBV7-2; TRBD1 might be the D (6 bases). From germline, CDR1 is SGHTA and CDR2 FQGNSA. Trimming pared 1 base from V and 3 bases from J, leaving 21 bases between. This CDR3 has 19 residues. As DNA, the CDR3 is TGTGCCAGCAGCTTAGGATTTGGGGTTCTGGGGGCGGACACCGGGGAGCTGTTTTTT. Its translation is CASSLGFGVLGADTGELFF.

The V and J genes are TRBV6-1 and TRBJ2-7, with D maybe TRBD1 (6 bases). The CDR3 covers 14 residues. The ends were cut back, 4 bases at V and 7 bases at J, with 17 bases in the middle. Per the germline V gene, CDR1 is MNHNS and CDR2 is SASEGT. The CDR3: CASSVGHGVQEQYF. DNA for the CDR3: TGTGCCAGCAGTGTGGGACACGGAGTACAAGAGCAGTACTTC.

This clone was seen a single time. The chain couples TRBV9 to TRBJ2-1; no reliable D call. Deletions cut 4 bases from V and 7 bases from J, with 9 bases between. The CDR3 has 12 amino acids. Germline lookup yields CDR1 SGDLS and CDR2 YYNGEE. CDR3 residues: CASSHRENEQFF. The DNA of the CDR3 is TGTGCCAGCAGCCACCGAGAGAATGAGCAGTTCTTC.

This clone turned up a few times. The rearrangement uses TRBV9 and TRBJ2-5; D possibly corresponds to TRBD2 (5 bases). The CDR3 runs to 15 residues. The germline gives CDR1 SGDLS, CDR2 YYNGEE. The V gene lost 0 bases and the J gene lost 4 bases, with 13 bases spanning the gap. CDR3 in amino acids: CASSVAVGEVETQYF. CDR3 in DNA: TGTGCCAGCAGCGTAGCTGTGGGAGAGGTAGAGACCCAGTACTTC.